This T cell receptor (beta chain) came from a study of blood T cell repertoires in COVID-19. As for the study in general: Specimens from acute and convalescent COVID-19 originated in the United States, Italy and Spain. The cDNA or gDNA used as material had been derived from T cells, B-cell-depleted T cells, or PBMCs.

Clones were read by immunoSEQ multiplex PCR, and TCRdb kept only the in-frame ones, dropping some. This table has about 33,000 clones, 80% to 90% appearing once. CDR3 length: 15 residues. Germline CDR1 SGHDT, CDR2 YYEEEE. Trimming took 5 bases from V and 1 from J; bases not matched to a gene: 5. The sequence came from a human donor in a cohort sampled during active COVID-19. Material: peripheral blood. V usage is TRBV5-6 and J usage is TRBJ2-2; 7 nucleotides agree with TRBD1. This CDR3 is CASRPGQRNTGELFF. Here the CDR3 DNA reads TGTGCCAGCAGGCCGGGACAGAGGAACACCGGGGAGCTGTTTTTT.